Given below is one T cell receptor (beta chain) in context. The antigen is undetermined. The repertoire was sequenced with immunoSEQ multiplex PCR; TCRdb's copy has only in-frame clones and lacks some. In the table there are roughly 2,000,000 clones, around 95% of which are singletons. These data come from a study of shared clonotypes between healthy human individuals. The naive CD8 subset, CD45RO-negative cells positively selected for CCR7, excluded terminally differentiated effector memory CD45RA+ cells. Study findings and constraints: Naive CD4 clonotype sharing across a handful of donors was 4% to 5%.

Germline values: CDR1 LGHNA, CDR2 YSLEER. V was trimmed by 0 bases and J by 6 bases, leaving 13 bases between them. This CDR3 is built from 15 residues. The sample comprised naive CD8+ T cells from PBMCs. The V gene is TRBV4-3, the J gene TRBJ2-3; D is ambiguous. This TCR was sampled from a man aged 18-30 years in good health. Some clones in this sample may be carry-over from other donors' samples. CDR3 DNA: TGCGCCAGCAGCCAAGAGCGTTTTTATAGGGATACGCAGTATTTT. Its translation is CASSQERFYRDTQYF.